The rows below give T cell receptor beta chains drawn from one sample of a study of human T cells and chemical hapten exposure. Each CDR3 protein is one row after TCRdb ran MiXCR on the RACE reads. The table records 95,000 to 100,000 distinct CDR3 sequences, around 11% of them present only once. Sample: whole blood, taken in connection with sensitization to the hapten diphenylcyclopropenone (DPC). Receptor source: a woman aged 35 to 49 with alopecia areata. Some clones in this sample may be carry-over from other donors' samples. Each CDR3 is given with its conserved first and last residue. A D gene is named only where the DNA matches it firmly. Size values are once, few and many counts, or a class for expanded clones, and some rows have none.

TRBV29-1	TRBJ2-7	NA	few	TGCAGCGTTAGTCGTGGAGGGGACGAGCAGTACTTC	CSVSRGGDEQYF
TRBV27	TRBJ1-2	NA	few	TGTGCCAGTTCCCGAGAGGGCTACTATGGCTACACCTTC	CASSREGYYGYTF
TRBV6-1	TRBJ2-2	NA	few	TGTGCCAGCAGTGAAATCGGAACTGGCACCGGGGAGCTGTTTTTT	CASSEIGTGTGELFF
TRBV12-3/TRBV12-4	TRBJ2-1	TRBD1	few	TGTGCCAGCAGTTTAGGGACAGGGGGCTACAATGAGCAGTTCTTC	CASSLGTGGYNEQFF
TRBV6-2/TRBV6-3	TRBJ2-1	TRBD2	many	TGTGCCAGCAGCAAGGGACTAGCGGGGTCGTGGCGGCAGTTCTTC	CASSKGLAGSWRQFF
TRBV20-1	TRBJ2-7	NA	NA	TGCAGTGCTAGAGATCCGTCCGGGCTCAAGCAGTACTTC	CSARDPSGLKQYF
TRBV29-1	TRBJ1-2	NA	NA	TGCAGCGTTCCCCGGATCTATGGCTACACCTTC	CSVPRIYGYTF
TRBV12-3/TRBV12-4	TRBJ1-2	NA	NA	TGTGCCAGCAATCTTGGGCTGACCTATGGCTACACCTTC	CASNLGLTYGYTF
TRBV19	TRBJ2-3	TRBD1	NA	TGTGCCAGCCGGGACAGACGTCCGGCCATGACAGATACGCAGTATTTT	CASRDRRPAMTDTQYF
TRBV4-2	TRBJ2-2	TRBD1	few	TGTGCCAGCAGTACGGGACAGGGGAACACCGGGGAGCTGTTTTTT	CASSTGQGNTGELFF
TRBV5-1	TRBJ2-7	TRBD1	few	TGCGCCAGCAGCTTGGCCACGACAGGGTCCTACGAGCAGTACTTC	CASSLATTGSYEQYF
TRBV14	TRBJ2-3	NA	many	TGTGCCAGCAGCCAAGCAACAGATACGCAGTATTTT	CASSQATDTQYF
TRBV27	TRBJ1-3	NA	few	TGTGCCACCAAGGACACCCGAGGTCCTGGAAACACCATATATTTT	CATKDTRGPGNTIYF
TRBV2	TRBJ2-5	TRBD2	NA	TGTGCCAGCAGTCAACTAACTAGCGGCCAAGAGACCCAGTACTTC	CASSQLTSGQETQYF
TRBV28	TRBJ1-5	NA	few	TGTGCCAGCAGTTTATCTTACTACAGGGCAGGACAGCCCCAGCATTTT	CASSLSYYRAGQPQHF
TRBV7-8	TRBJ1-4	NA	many	TGTGCCAGCAGCTTAGCCCCACAGGGAAGTACCAATGAAAAACTGTTTTTT	CASSLAPQGSTNEKLFF
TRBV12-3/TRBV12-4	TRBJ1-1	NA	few	TGTGCCAGCAGTTTAAGAGGGATTGAAGCTTTCTTT	CASSLRGIEAFF
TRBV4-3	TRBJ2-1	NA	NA	TGCGCCAGCAGCCAAGATGTCGCGGTATTCGAGCAGTTCTTC	CASSQDVAVFEQFF
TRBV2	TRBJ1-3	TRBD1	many	TGTGCCAGCAGTGGGACAGGGGTGTCAAACACCATATATTTT	CASSGTGVSNTIYF
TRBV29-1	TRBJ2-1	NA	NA	TGCAGCGCCGGGGACTCAAGCTCCTACAATGAGCAGTTCTTC	CSAGDSSSYNEQFF
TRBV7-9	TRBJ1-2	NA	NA	TGTGCCAGCAGCTTCTGGGGCGGCTACACCTTC	CASSFWGGYTF
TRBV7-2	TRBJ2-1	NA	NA	TGTGCCAGCAGCTACAATTTACTAGCTGCGGCGTACAATGAGCAGTTCTTC	CASSYNLLAAAYNEQFF
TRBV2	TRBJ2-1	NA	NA	TGTGCCAGCAGTCGGGACCACTACAATGAGCAGTTCTTC	CASSRDHYNEQFF
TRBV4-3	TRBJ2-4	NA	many	TGCGCCAGCAGCCAAGGTAGCTCTGCGGCCAAAAACATTCAGTACTTC	CASSQGSSAAKNIQYF
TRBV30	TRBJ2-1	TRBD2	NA	TGTGCCTGGGGGACTAGCGGTTACAATGAGCAGTTCTTC	CAWGTSGYNEQFF
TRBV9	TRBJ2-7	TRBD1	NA	TGTGCCAGCAGCGTAGGACAGGGAGCGGCGTACGAGCAGTACTTC	CASSVGQGAAYEQYF
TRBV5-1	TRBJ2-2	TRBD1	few	TGCGCCAGCAGCGCACAGGGGGCGCTTAGCGGGGAGCTGTTTTTT	CASSAQGALSGELFF
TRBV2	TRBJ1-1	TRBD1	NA	TGTGCCAACAGAATGACAGGGATGGTAGCAGGAGCTTTCTTT	CANRMTGMVAGAFF
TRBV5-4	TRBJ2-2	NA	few	TGTGCCAGCAGTACTGAGGTCCAGAACACCGGGGAGCTGTTTTTT	CASSTEVQNTGELFF
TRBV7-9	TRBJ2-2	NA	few	TGTGCCAGCAGTTTGGACGGAACCGGGGAGCTGTTTTTT	CASSLDGTGELFF
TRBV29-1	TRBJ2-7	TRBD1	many	TGCAGCGTTCGACAGGGTGGCTCCTACGAGCAGTACTTC	CSVRQGGSYEQYF
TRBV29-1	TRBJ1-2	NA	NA	TGCAGCGTTGACAGGGTTGCTGGCTACACCTTC	CSVDRVAGYTF
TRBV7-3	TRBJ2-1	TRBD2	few	TGTGCCAGCAGCTCCCTCGGCCAAGCGGGGTACCACAATGAGCAGTTCTTC	CASSSLGQAGYHNEQFF
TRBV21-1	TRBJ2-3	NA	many	TGTGCCAGCAGCTGGAGACTAGCGGGAGCCCCAGATACGCAGTATTTT	CASSWRLAGAPDTQYF
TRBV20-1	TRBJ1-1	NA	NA	TGCAGTGCTAGAGAGTTGCAGGGCACTGAAGCTTTCTTT	CSARELQGTEAFF
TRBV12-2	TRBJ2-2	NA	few	TGTGCAAGTCTCCGAATGCTAGCGAGAGCCCAATCTGCCGGGGAGCTGTTTTTT	CASLRMLARAQSAGELFF
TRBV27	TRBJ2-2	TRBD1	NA	TGTGCCAGCAGTTTATTTAGTGGGACAGGGAACACCGGGGAGCTGTTTTTT	CASSLFSGTGNTGELFF